This T cell receptor beta chain is drawn from a study of T cells in Graves' hyperthyroidism and ophthalmopathy (dated by TCRdb to about 2019). In terms of the full investigation: Peripheral blood was collected at initial diagnosis, before any treatment. After blood sampling, hyperthyroidism patients were treated with methimazole at a starting dose of 30 mg daily, and ophthalmopathy patients were treated with high-dose intravenous methylprednisolone. According to the paper, TCR Vbeta CDR3 sequencing was carried out on over 130 peripheral blood samples, which came from fewer than 50 ophthalmopathy, 75 or so hyperthyroidism and some 17 progressor patients. TCR V-J signatures able to tell the groups apart were searched for in a discovery cohort of around 95 patients, of whom fewer than 45 had Graves' ophthalmopathy and around 57 had stable Graves' hyperthyroidism. In several Graves' hyperthyroidism patients, the study also compared T-cell repertoires from thyroid tissue with T-cell repertoires from blood. Prospective prediction of ophthalmopathy was tested in an independent validation cohort consisting of fewer than 20 hyperthyroidism patients and 15 or so patients who later progressed to ophthalmopathy. For training and testing, the 100 or so patients in the discovery cohort were randomly divided in a 7:3 ratio. Overall study results and their limits: Sample size was not statistically predetermined, and blinding of investigators to group allocation was not performed. Most expanded thyroid clonotypes (frequency above 0.001) were also detected in blood, a finding suggesting that blood repertoires may reflect thyroid immune responses. In validation, progression to ophthalmopathy was predicted by the model with 65% to 71% sensitivity and 72.22% specificity, a median of roughly six months before onset. In cross-validation, a model built on a 13 V-J signature told ophthalmopathy apart from stable hyperthyroidism with under 90% sensitivity and approximately 81% specificity, and in testing the same model reached 80%/75%.

The TCR beta CDR3 regions were amplified from RNA transcripts. For the first round of RT-PCR on the TCR CDR3, the HTBI primer set was used together with the Qiagen OneStep RT-PCR kit. Libraries were constructed in a second round of multiplex PCR, after which size selection and purification were carried out. Paired-end sequencing of the libraries was performed with 100 bp reads on an Illumina HiSeq2000. The authors processed their data as follows. SOAPnuke was used to process the raw data, removing reads that contained adapters or uncalled bases, had a mean Phred below 15, or lacked an exact match to the constant primer or identifier. COPE v1.2.5 was used to merge the high-quality paired reads, and each unique nucleotide sequence was defined as a clonotype. Clonotypes were aligned to IMGT TRBV, TRBD and TRBJ reference segments using MiTCR v1.1. Analysis was restricted to V-J combinations with a frequency above 0.0001, which covered about 99% of repertoires. A TCS score was defined as the ratio between F50 (clonal expansion) and ExV (chaos), using BLOSUM62-based TCRdist between CDR3 peptides within each V-J. Welch's t-statistics and random forest reduced approximately 520 V-J features to roughly 13, which were used in a naive Bayes classifier (R e1071). TCRdb reanalyzed the raw reads on its own, using fastp at Q25 for trimming and MiXCR for clone calling, and kept in-frame beta chains. Each CDR3 protein appears once, grouped with its most common genes and DNA. These V and J calls are TCRdb output, not the study's own analysis. The sample yields 550,000 to 800,000 distinct CDR3 sequences; around 15% were counted once. The ten largest clones take up around 15% of the sample.

Note on this clonotype: Its antigen remains unidentified. The sample holds no much larger clone one base away, and base qualities are not on file.

Stable Graves' hyperthyroidism was defined as the absence of progression to ophthalmopathy over 18 months of follow-up. The hyperthyroidism patients were between 18 and 65 years old and newly diagnosed, with a disease duration of less than 2 months. Any patient with an uncontrolled infection, another autoimmune disease, pregnancy or lactation was excluded. Diagnoses were based on clinical symptoms, serum thyroxine and TRAb, thyroid ultrasound and orbital computed tomography. PBMCs were separated from approximately 10 ml of fresh peripheral blood using Ficoll-Paque density gradient centrifugation. Total RNA was extracted with Trizol reagent, and quality was checked on an Agilent 2100 Bioanalyzer. Relative to germline, V is missing 6 bases and J is missing 4 bases, with 5 bases of the junction outside any gene match. From the cysteine through the phenylalanine, the CDR3 covers 14 amino acids. The entry retains the CDR3 DNA only, 42 bases that are in frame from base 1.

The specimen was blood. The chain is assembled from TRBV12-3 or TRBV12-4 and TRBJ2-5; TRBD1 matches 10 bases in the middle. The TCR originated in a man in his forties or fifties with Graves' hyperthyroidism. The sequenced DNA: TGTGCCAGCAGCCGCTGGACAGGGGGAGAGACCCAGTACTTC. Translated, this gives CASSRWTGGETQYF.